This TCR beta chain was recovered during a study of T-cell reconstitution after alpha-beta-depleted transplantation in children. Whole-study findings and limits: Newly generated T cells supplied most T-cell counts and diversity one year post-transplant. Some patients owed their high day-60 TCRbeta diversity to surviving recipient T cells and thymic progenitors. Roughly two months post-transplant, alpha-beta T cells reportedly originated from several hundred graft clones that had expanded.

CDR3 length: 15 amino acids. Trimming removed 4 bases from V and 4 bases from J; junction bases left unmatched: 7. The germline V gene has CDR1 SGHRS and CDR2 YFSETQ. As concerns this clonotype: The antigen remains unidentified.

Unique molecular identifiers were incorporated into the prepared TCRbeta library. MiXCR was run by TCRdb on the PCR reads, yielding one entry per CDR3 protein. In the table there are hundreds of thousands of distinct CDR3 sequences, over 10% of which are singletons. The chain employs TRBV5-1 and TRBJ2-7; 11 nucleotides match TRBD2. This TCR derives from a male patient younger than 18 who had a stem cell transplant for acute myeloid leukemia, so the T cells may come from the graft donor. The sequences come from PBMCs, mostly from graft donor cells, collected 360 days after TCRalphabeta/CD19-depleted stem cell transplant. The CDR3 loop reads CASSGRTSGPYEQYF. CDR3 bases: TGCGCCAGCAGCGGACGGACTAGCGGGCCTTACGAGCAGTACTTC. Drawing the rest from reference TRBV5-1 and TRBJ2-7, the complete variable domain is KAGVTQTPRYLIKTRGQQVTLSCSPISGHRSVSWYQQTPGQGLQFLFEYFSETQRNKGNFPGRFSGRQFSNSRSEMNVSTLELGDSALYLCASSGRTSGPYEQYFGPGTRLTVT.